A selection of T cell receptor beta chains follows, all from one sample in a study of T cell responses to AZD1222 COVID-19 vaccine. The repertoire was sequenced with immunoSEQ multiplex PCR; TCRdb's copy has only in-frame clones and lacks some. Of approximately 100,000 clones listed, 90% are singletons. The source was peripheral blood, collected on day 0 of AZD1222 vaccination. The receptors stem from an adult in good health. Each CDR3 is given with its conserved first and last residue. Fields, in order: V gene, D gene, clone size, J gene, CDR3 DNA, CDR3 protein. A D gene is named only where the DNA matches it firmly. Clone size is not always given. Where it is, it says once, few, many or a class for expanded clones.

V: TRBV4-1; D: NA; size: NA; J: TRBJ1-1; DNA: TGCGCCAGCAGCCAAGAATCCAGGGTGAACACTGAAGCTTTCTTT; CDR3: CASSQESRVNTEAFF
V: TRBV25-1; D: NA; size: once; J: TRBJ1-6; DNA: TGTGCCAGCAGTGAATATAACCCGTGGCAGAATAATTCACCCCTCCACTTT; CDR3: CASSEYNPWQNNSPLHF
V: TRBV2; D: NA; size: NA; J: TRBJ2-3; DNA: TGTGCCAGCAGGACCGACAGCCCCACAGATACGCAGTATTTT; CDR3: CASRTDSPTDTQYF
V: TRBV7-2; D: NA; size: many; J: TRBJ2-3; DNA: TGTGCCAGCAGCTTGACCTATTCTAGCACAGATACGCAGTATTTT; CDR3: CASSLTYSSTDTQYF
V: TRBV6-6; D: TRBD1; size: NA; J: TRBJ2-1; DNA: TGTGCCAGCAGTTACGGGCAGGGGGCGGGCGAGCAGTTCTTC; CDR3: CASSYGQGAGEQFF
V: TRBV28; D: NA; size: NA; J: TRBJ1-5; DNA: TGTGCCAGCAGCTCTCCCCGACAGGTCGATCAGCCCCAGCATTTT; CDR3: CASSSPRQVDQPQHF
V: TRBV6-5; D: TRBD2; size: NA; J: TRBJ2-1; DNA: TGTGCCAGCAGTTACGGTAGCGGGGGGGCCGATGAGCAGTTCTTC; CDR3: CASSYGSGGADEQFF
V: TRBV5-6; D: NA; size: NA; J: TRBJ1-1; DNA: TGTGCCAGCAGCCCAGTGGGTCTAGATGGGGGCACTGAAGCTTTCTTT; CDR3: CASSPVGLDGGTEAFF
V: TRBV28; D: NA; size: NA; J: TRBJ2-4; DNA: TGTGCCAGCAGTCCCCCACGGGGGGCCTTCGGAAACATTCAGTACTTC; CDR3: CASSPPRGAFGNIQYF
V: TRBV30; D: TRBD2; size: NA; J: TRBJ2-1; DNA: TGTGCCTGGAGTGTAGCGGGGGGGGCCTACAATGAGCAGTTCTTC; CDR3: CAWSVAGGAYNEQFF
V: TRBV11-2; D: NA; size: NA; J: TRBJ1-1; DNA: TGTGCCAGCAGCTCCCCCCGGGGGAACACTGAAGCTTTCTTT; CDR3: CASSSPRGNTEAFF
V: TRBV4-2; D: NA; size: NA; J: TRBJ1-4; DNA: TGTGCCAGCAGCCAAGATATATACGAAAAACTGTTTTTT; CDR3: CASSQDIYEKLFF
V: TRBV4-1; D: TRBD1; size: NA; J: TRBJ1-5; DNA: TGCGCCAGCAGCCAAGGGGACAGCTGGCAGCCCCAGCATTTT; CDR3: CASSQGDSWQPQHF
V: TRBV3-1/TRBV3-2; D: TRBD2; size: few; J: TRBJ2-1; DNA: TGTGCCAGCACCCTAGCGGGGGGCCCCAATGAGCAGTTCTTC; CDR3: CASTLAGGPNEQFF
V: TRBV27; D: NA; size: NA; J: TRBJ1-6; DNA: TGTGCCAGCACCCCAATGGGCATGGCTGGTTCACCCCTCCACTTT; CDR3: CASTPMGMAGSPLHF
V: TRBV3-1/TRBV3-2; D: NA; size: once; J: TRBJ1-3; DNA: TGTGCCAGCACCCTCATTTCGTTTGGGAGCTCTGGAAACACCATATATTTT; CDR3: CASTLISFGSSGNTIYF
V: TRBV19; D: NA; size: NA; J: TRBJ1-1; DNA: TGTGCCACCTTAAATTTGAACACTGAAGCTTTCTTT; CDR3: CATLNLNTEAFF
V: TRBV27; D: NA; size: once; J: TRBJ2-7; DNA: TGTGCCAGCAGTTTGGGACAAAACTACGAGCAGTACTTC; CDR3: CASSLGQNYEQYF
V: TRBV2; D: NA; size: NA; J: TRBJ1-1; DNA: TGTGCCAGCAGTCCAACGGGGCAGGGCTACACTGAAGCTTTCTTT; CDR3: CASSPTGQGYTEAFF
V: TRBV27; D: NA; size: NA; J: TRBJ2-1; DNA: TGTGCCAGCAGTCCCCCAGGACTGTTCTACAATGAGCAGTTCTTC; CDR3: CASSPPGLFYNEQFF
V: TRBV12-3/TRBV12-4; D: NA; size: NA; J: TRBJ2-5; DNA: TGTGCCAGCAGTTTCACAGTGGAGACCCAGTACTTC; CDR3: CASSFTVETQYF
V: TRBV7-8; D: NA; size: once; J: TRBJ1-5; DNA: TGTGCCAGCAGCTTTGGGGGCAGTCAGCCCCAGCATTTT; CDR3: CASSFGGSQPQHF
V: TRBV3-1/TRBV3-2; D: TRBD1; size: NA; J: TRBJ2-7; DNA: TGTGCCAGCAGCCTAGGACAGGGCGAGACCTACGAGCAGTACTTC; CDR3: CASSLGQGETYEQYF
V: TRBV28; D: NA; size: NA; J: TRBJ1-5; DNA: TGTGCCAGCAGGGTGCAGGGGAATCGCAATCAGCCCCAGCATTTT; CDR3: CASRVQGNRNQPQHF
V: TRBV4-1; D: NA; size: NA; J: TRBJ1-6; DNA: TGCGCCAGCAGCCAAGGGGTAACTTCACCCCTCCACTTT; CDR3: CASSQGVTSPLHF
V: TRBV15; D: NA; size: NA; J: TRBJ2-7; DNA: TGTGCCACCAGCAAACAGGGAAGGTCGGACGAGCAGTACTTC; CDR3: CATSKQGRSDEQYF
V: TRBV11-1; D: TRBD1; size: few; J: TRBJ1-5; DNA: TGTGCCAGCAGCAAGGACAGGGGAGTCGATCAGCCCCAGCATTTT; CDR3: CASSKDRGVDQPQHF
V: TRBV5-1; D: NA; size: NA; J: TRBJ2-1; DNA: TGCGCCAGCAGTTCCCCGAGAGTGGGAGACAATGAGCAGTTCTTC; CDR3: CASSSPRVGDNEQFF
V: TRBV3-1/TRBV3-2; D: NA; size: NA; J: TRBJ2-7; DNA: TGTGCCAGCAGTCTGGTACCCGACAGAGGATACGAGCAGTACTTC; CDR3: CASSLVPDRGYEQYF
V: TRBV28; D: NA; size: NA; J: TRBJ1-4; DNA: TGTGCCAGCCGGAGAGGCCCTAATGAAAAACTGTTTTTT; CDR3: CASRRGPNEKLFF
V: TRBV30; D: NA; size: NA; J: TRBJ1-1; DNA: TGTGCCTGGAGTAATGGGGAAGGGACCTCCGAAGCTTTCTTT; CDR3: CAWSNGEGTSEAFF
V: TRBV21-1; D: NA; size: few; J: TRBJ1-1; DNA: TGTGCCAGCAGCAGAGACAGGGCCACTGAAGCTTTCTTT; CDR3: CASSRDRATEAFF
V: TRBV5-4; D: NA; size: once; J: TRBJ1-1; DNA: TGTGCCAGCAGCTTGCTCCAACGGAACACTGAAGCTTTCTTT; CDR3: CASSLLQRNTEAFF
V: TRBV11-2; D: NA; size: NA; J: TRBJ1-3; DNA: TGTGCCAGCACTGAGTGGGGGTCTGGAAACACCATATATTTT; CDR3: CASTEWGSGNTIYF
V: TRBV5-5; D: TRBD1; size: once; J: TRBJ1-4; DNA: TGTGCCAGCAGCCCATCCCCGACAGGGCTTGGAGAAAAACTGTTTTTT; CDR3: CASSPSPTGLGEKLFF
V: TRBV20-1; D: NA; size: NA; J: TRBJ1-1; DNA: TGCAGTGCTAGTCTCCCAGAAGAAGCTTTCTTT; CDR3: CSASLPEEAFF
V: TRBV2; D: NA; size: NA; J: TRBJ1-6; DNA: TGTGCCAGCAGTGAAGGACCGGCCCTAAGGGGTTCACCCCTCCACTTT; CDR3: CASSEGPALRGSPLHF
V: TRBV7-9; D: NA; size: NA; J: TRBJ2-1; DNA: TGTGCCAGCAGTCTAGATTCCCGGGGCACAGTAGGCGAGCAGTTCTTC; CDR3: CASSLDSRGTVGEQFF
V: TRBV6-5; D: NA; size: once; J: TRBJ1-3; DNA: TGTGCCAGCACCCCATCACTGTACGGAAACACCATATATTTT; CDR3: CASTPSLYGNTIYF
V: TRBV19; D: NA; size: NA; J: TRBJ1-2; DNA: TGTGCCAGTAGTATCCAGCGAGTGGGTCCTAACTATGGCTACACCTTC; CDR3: CASSIQRVGPNYGYTF
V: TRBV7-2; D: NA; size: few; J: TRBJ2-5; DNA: TGTGCCAGCAGCGCCAATACCGTCGAGACCCAGTACTTC; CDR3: CASSANTVETQYF
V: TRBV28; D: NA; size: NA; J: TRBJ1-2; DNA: TGTGCCAGCAGTTTCGGCGTCAGGGCCAGTAACTATGGCTACACCTTC; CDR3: CASSFGVRASNYGYTF